This is a list of T cell receptor beta chains from one sample in a study of blood T cell repertoires in COVID-19. The repertoire was sequenced with immunoSEQ multiplex PCR; TCRdb's copy has only in-frame clones and lacks some. The sample comprises under 200,000 clones, 87% of which are singletons, and approximately 6.5% rests with the top ten. Sequencing was performed on PBMCs or T cells enriched from blood (not recorded which). These receptors came from a woman in her forties or fifties who had recovered from COVID-19. Each CDR3 is given with its conserved first and last residue. Fields, in order: J gene, clone size, V gene, D gene, CDR3 DNA, CDR3 protein. D genes are given only for firm matches. Clone size is shown for a subset of rows, as once, few, many or a class of expanded clone.

>TRBJ2-1|.|TRBV5-8|.
TGTGCCAGCAGCTCCTTAGCAAAGCGGCTGAGCTCCTACAATGAGCAGTTCTTC
CASSSLAKRLSSYNEQFF
>TRBJ2-2|few|TRBV4-2|TRBD2
TGTGCCAGCACCCAAGAGTTTACGGGAGGGTCCGGGGAGCTGTTTTTT
CASTQEFTGGSGELFF
>TRBJ2-1|.|TRBV14|.
TGTGCCAGCAGCCAAGTGAGGGCCTCCTACAATGAGCAGTTCTTC
CASSQVRASYNEQFF
>TRBJ1-2|.|TRBV5-4|.
TGTGCCAGCAGCTTGGATCAGCGGGGAGGAGACTATGGCTACACCTTC
CASSLDQRGGDYGYTF
>TRBJ2-7|few|TRBV3-1/TRBV3-2|TRBD2
TGTGCCAGCAGCCTTTTTGGCGGGGGCTCCTACGAGCAGTACTTC
CASSLFGGGSYEQYF
>TRBJ1-6|.|TRBV9|.
TGTGCCAGCAGCGTAGGGAAAGGGGATAATTCACCCCTCCACTTT
CASSVGKGDNSPLHF
>TRBJ2-7|.|TRBV5-1|.
TGCGCCAGCAGCTTGGTACCGGGTACGGACGAGCAGTACTTC
CASSLVPGTDEQYF
>TRBJ1-4|.|TRBV11-2|TRBD1
TGTGCCAGCAGCTCCAACAGGGGGCGGAATGAAAAACTGTTTTTT
CASSSNRGRNEKLFF
>TRBJ2-1|.|TRBV2|TRBD1
TGTGCCAGCACTGCTGGACAGGTTTCCTACAATGAGCAGTTCTTC
CASTAGQVSYNEQFF
>TRBJ1-2|once|TRBV20-1|.
TGCAGTGGACAAATCTATGGCTACACCTTC
CSGQIYGYTF
>TRBJ1-5|.|TRBV29-1|.
TGCAGCGCCCAAGCGGGGGGCGGTCAGCCCCAGCATTTT
CSAQAGGGQPQHF
>TRBJ2-1|.|TRBV19|.
TGTGCCAGTAGGATCGAGGGATCTCTCTACAATGAGCAGTTCTTC
CASRIEGSLYNEQFF
>TRBJ2-7|.|TRBV30|TRBD1
TGTGCCTGGAGGGAGACAGGGTGGGGAGAGCAGTACTTC
CAWRETGWGEQYF
>TRBJ1-2|.|TRBV4-3|.
TGCGCCAGCAGCCAAGACATATTAGGGGGCTATGGCTACACCTTC
CASSQDILGGYGYTF
>TRBJ2-7|.|TRBV6-5|TRBD2
TGTGCCAGCAGTAACAGACTAGCGGGAGACGAGCAGTACTTC
CASSNRLAGDEQYF
>TRBJ2-3|.|TRBV5-8|TRBD2
TGTGCCAGCAGCTCCCGCTTGGGAGCGGGACGCACAGATACGCAGTATTTT
CASSSRLGAGRTDTQYF
>TRBJ1-2|few|TRBV4-2|TRBD1
TGTGCCAGCAGCCAACCCGGGACAGGGGCGAACTATGGCTACACCTTC
CASSQPGTGANYGYTF
>TRBJ1-5|.|TRBV28|TRBD1
TGTGCCAGCAGTTCGCCGACAGGGGAGGGCAATCAGCCCCAGCATTTT
CASSSPTGEGNQPQHF
>TRBJ2-2|.|TRBV19|TRBD1
TGTGCCAGTAGTATCTCGGTGACAGGGGGCAGGACCGGGGAGCTGTTTTTT
CASSISVTGGRTGELFF
>TRBJ1-5|.|TRBV2|.
TGTGCCAGCAGTGAGGCCAGCAATCAGCCCCAGCATTTT
CASSEASNQPQHF
>TRBJ1-5|.|TRBV6-2/TRBV6-3|TRBD1
TGTGCCAGCAGTAGAACAGGGGGCGGGAGCAATCAGCCCCAGCATTTT
CASSRTGGGSNQPQHF
>TRBJ2-5|.|TRBV5-1|TRBD1
TGCGCCAGCAGCTTGGGGCCTGACAGGGGGGAGACCCAGTACTTC
CASSLGPDRGETQYF
>TRBJ2-1|.|TRBV10-2|TRBD2
TGCGCCAGCAGCCTACCTTTGATGGGAGCGGGGAGCTCCTACAATGAGCAGTTCTTC
CASSLPLMGAGSSYNEQFF
>TRBJ2-1|.|TRBV5-6|.
TGTGCCAGCAGCCTGAGGCGACTAGCCTACAATGAGCAGTTCTTC
CASSLRRLAYNEQFF
>TRBJ1-1|.|TRBV27|.
TGTGCCAGCAGTTACCAGAGGATGAACACTGAAGCTTTCTTT
CASSYQRMNTEAFF
>TRBJ1-2|.|TRBV7-8|.
TGTGCCAGCAGCTTAGCGGACAGTTTATATGGCTACACCTTC
CASSLADSLYGYTF
>TRBJ1-2|medium-sized|TRBV5-1|.
TGCGCCAGCAGCTTGGGGGTTGGATGGACAGATAACTATGGCTACACCTTC
CASSLGVGWTDNYGYTF
>TRBJ2-3|.|TRBV13|.
TGTGCCAGCAGCTCCGGACTAATAATCACAGATACGCAGTATTTT
CASSSGLIITDTQYF
>TRBJ2-2|.|TRBV11-3|TRBD1
TGTGCCAGCAGCCCGGGACAGTCGAACACCGGGGAGCTGTTTTTT
CASSPGQSNTGELFF
>TRBJ1-5|.|TRBV7-9|.
TGTGCCAGCAGCGGGGGGATGGACAATCAGCCCCAGCATTTT
CASSGGMDNQPQHF
>TRBJ2-7|.|TRBV5-8|TRBD2
TGTGCCAGCAGCTTGGGGACTAGCCTTACCTCCTACGAGCAGTACTTC
CASSLGTSLTSYEQYF
>TRBJ2-6|.|TRBV23-1|.
TGCGCCAGCAGTCCGGGAGCATACTCTGGGGCCAACGTCCTGACTTTC
CASSPGAYSGANVLTF
>TRBJ2-5|.|TRBV5-5|.
TGTGCCAGCAGCTTGGCTGAACCGGGTAGGGAGACCCAGTACTTC
CASSLAEPGRETQYF
>TRBJ1-5|.|TRBV10-2|.
TGCGCCAGCAGTGACAACGGGAGCAATCAGCCCCAGCATTTT
CASSDNGSNQPQHF
>TRBJ2-3|.|TRBV14|TRBD1
TGTGCCAGCAGCACCCGACAGGGATTCATGAATACGCAGTATTTT
CASSTRQGFMNTQYF